This TCR beta chain was retrieved from a study of CD8+ T cells in alopecia areata. Remarks on this clone: The antigen remains undetermined.

Overall study findings and caveats: Clarity of TCR sharing across patients fell short of that in mice, possibly HLA-related. Lesional scalp, notably in alopecia totalis/universalis, had clonality above that of normal scalp.

Between the trimmed V and J ends, which lost 4 bases and 0 bases, there was a span of 15 bases. Germline V gives CDR1 LGHNA, CDR2 YSLEER. The CDR3 contains 16 residues. Both peripheral blood and punch biopsies of lesional scalp skin were obtained from patients who had alopecia areata. Following extraction, RNA underwent reverse transcription to cDNA, which served as the sequencing template. Clones were sequenced by immunoSEQ multiplex PCR, and TCRdb holds only the in-frame ones, with some missing. The table includes more than 9,500 clones, approximately 61% detected once. The material sequenced was skin. The V and J genes are TRBV4-3 and TRBJ1-2, with D possibly matching TRBD1 (6 bases). This receptor was obtained from a human donor with alopecia areata. CDR3: CASSLLGGSSNYGYTF. The CDR3 region has the DNA TGCGCCAGCAGCCTCCTGGGGGGCAGCTCTAACTATGGCTACACCTTC.